This TCR beta chain derives from a study of T cell repertoires in aging, cancer and after chemotherapy. Study summary: Donors were grouped into six age bands spanning 30 or younger through 70 or older. Study-level results: Untreated cancer patients had significantly lower blood TCR diversity than age-matched healthy donors.

This clonotype was observed many times. Its cognate antigen is unknown. Trimming at V came to 0 bases and at J to 4 bases, leaving 11 bases not matched to a gene. CDR3 length: 18 amino acids. Germline V gene sequence: CDR1 SGHNT, CDR2 YYREEE (reference sequence). Multiplex touch-down PCR with TRB-A/B primers amplified rearranged V-D-J TRB sequences. MiXCR, applied by TCRdb to the multiplex PCR reads, yields one record per CDR3 protein. The table lists 10,000 to 15,000 distinct CDR3 sequences, 21% of them singletons. The template was genomic DNA from peripheral blood, not RNA. This sequence joins TRBV5-4 and TRBJ1-2; 11 nucleotides align to TRBD1. Sequencing was carried out using blood. The source is a human donor in good health. This chain's CDR3 is CASSLGMMGQGGLYGYTF. CDR3 DNA: TGTGCCAGCAGCTTGGGGATGATGGGACAGGGGGGACTCTATGGCTACACCTTC.